A single T cell receptor (beta chain) is shown here with its context. Data came from immunoSEQ multiplex PCR; TCRdb stores just in-frame clones and leaves some out. The sample holds 12,000 or so clones; 85% to 95% are singletons and the top ten take approximately 9%. The data were taken from a study of technical replicates of blood from a handful of donors. This TCR came from a human donor in good health. The specimen was PBMCs.

The CDR3 sequence: CASSLAGPTYEQYF. The CDR3 DNA follows: TGTGCCAGCAGCCTGGCGGGACCTACCTACGAGCAGTACTTC. The chain is built from TRBV28 and TRBJ2-7; perhaps TRBD2 as D (6 bases). The CDR3 is 14 amino acids. Trimming stripped 6 bases from V and 2 bases from J, with 14 bases between. The germline V gene encodes CDR1 MDHEN and CDR2 SYDVKM.